The subject of this entry is one T cell receptor (beta chain). In the study's own analysis: Reference gene primer amplification gave estimated nucleated cell counts. Sequencing was performed with immunoSEQ multiplex PCR; in TCRdb, only in-frame clones are kept and a portion is missing. From that table come the V and J calls and clone size; the DNA was used to work out D and trimming. The table lists 40,000 to 55,000 clones, roughly 82% of them singletons. This sample was included in a study of blood T cell repertoires in COVID-19. Study overall: Material from acute and convalescent COVID-19 was sourced from the United States, Italy and Spain.

CDR1 and CDR2 from the germline V gene are LNHDA and SQIVND (reference sequence). Deletions cut 2 bases from V and 4 bases from J, with 15 bases between. The CDR3 spans 16 residues. V and J are TRBV19 and TRBJ1-5; possible D gene TRBD1, 5 bases. Input material: peripheral blood. This TCR came from a human donor in a cohort sampled during active COVID-19. Here the CDR3 reads CASSIQDNLGNQPQHF. CDR3 nucleotide sequence: TGTGCCAGTAGTATACAGGACAATTTGGGGAATCAGCCCCAGCATTTT. Filled out from reference TRBV19 and TRBJ1-5, the complete variable domain reads DGGITQSPKYLFRKEGQNVTLSCEQNLNHDAMYWYRQDPGQGLRLIYYSQIVNDFQKGDIAEGYSVSREKKESFPLTVTSAQKNPTAFYLCASSIQDNLGNQPQHFGDGTRLSIL.